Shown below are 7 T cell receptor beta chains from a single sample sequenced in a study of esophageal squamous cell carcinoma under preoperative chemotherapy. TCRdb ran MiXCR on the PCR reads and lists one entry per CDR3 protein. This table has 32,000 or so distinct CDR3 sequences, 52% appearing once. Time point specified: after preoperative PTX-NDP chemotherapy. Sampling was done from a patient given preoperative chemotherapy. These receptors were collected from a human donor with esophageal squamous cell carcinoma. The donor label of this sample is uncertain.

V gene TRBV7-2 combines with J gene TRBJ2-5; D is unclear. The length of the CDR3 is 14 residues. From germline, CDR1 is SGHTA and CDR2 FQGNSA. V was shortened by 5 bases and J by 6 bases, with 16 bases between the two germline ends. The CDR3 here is CASSGGRAKKTQYF. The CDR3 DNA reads TGTGCCAGCAGCGGCGGCCGAGCCAAAAAGACCCAGTACTTC.

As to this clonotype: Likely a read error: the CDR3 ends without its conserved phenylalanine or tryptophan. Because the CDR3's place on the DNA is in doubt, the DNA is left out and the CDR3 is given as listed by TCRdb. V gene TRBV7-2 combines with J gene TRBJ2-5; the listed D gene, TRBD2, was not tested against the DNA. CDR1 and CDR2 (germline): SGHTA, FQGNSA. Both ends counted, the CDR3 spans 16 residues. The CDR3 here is CASSSGRGAPRTTRHS.

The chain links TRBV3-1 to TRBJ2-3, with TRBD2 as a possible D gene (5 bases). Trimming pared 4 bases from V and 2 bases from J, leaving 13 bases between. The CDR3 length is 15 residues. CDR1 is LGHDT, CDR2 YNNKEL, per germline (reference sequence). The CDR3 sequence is CASSPDSGNTDTQYF. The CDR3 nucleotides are TGTGCCAGCAGCCCCGACTCGGGGAACACAGATACGCAGTATTTT.

The CDR3 nucleotides read TGTGCCAGCAGCGTCCAGGGGAATTCCTACGAGCAGTACTTC. Its protein is CASSVQGNSYEQYF. This sequence joins TRBV9 and TRBJ2-5; D perhaps matches TRBD1 (6 bases). TRBJ2-7 explains the end of the DNA better; the J call may be wrong. This CDR3 spans 14 amino acids. The V gene's germline CDR1 is SGDLS and CDR2 YYNGEE.

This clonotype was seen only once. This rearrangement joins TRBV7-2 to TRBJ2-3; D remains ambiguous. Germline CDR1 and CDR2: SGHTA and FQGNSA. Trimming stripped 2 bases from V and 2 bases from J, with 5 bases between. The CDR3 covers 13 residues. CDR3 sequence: CASSLMNTDTQYF. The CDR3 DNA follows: TGTGCCAGCAGCTTAATGAACACAGATACGCAGTATTTT. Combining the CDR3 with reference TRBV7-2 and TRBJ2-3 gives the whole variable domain GAGVSQSPSNKVTEKGKDVELRCDPISGHTALYWYRQSLGQGLEFLIYFQGNSAPDKSGLPSDRFSAERTGGSVSTLTIQRTQQEDSAVYLCASSLMNTDTQYFGPGTRLTVL.

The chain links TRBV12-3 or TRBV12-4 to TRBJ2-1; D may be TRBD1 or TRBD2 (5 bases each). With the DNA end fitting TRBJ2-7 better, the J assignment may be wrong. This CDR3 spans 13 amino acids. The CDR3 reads CARGQRAKNTQYF. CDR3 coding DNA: TGTGCCAGGGGGCAGAGGGCCAAAAACACGCAGTACTTC.

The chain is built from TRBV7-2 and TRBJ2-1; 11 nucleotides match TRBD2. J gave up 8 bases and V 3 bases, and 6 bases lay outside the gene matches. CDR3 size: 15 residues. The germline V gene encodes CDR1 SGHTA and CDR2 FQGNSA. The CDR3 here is CASSFRGLAVHEQFF. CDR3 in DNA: TGTGCCAGCAGCTTCAGGGGACTAGCGGTCCATGAGCAGTTCTTC.